Each of the 27 T cell receptor beta chains below was sequenced from the same sample in a study of PD-1 blockade in classical Hodgkin lymphoma. As to time point: cycle 4 day 1 (C4D1), after more than five weeks of nivolumab. Each and every patient relapsed after autologous stem cell transplantation, and patients got differing brentuximab vedotin exposure. TCRdb's table, derived via immunoSEQ multiplex PCR, lists solely in-frame clones and lacks some. The table lists about 41,000 clones, roughly 69% of them singletons. This sample comprised peripheral blood mononuclear cells (PBMCs), obtained before the fourth cycle of nivolumab. The receptors derive from a human donor with classical Hodgkin lymphoma.

The chain is built from TRBV29-1 and TRBJ1-2, with 7 bases lining up with TRBD1. J gave up 8 bases and V 6 bases, and 12 bases lay outside the gene matches. The CDR3 sequence is 13 residues long. In germline, CDR1 is SQVTM, CDR2 ANQGSEA. CDR3 sequence reads: CSVRQTGQEGYTF. CDR3 DNA: TGCAGCGTCCGACAGACAGGGCAAGAGGGCTACACCTTC.

The rearrangement links TRBV4-1 to TRBJ2-1; D gene unclear. This CDR3 is 16 amino acids long. Deletions cut 4 bases from V and 4 bases from J, with 17 bases between. CDR1 MGHRA and CDR2 YSYEKL come from the germline V gene. The CDR3 region is CASSPQSTNAYNEQFF. The DNA for the CDR3 is TGCGCCAGCAGCCCACAGAGTACAAATGCTTACAATGAGCAGTTCTTC.

The chain links TRBV9 to TRBJ1-6, with a tentative D call TRBD1 (6 bases). V was cut by 0 bases and J by 7 bases, with 17 bases left in between. Looked up from germline, CDR1 is SGDLS and CDR2 is YYNGEE. The length of the CDR3 is 17 residues. CDR3 sequence: CASSVADGGLLNSPLHF. The DNA for the CDR3 is TGTGCCAGCAGCGTAGCGGACGGGGGCTTGCTCAATTCACCCCTCCACTTT.

This rearrangement joins TRBV6-5 to TRBJ1-4, with 8 bases lining up with TRBD1. After removal of 6 bases from V and 2 bases from J, the junction contained 5 bases not matched to a gene. The CDR3 spans 15 residues. Germline CDR1 and CDR2: MNHEY and SVGAGI. CDR3 coding DNA: TGTGCCAGCAGGGGGCAGGGGGCGACTAATGAAAAACTGTTTTTT. This codes for CASRGQGATNEKLFF.

The chain recombines TRBV4-1 with TRBJ2-5, with 12 bases identical to TRBD2. CDR1 MGHRA and CDR2 YSYEKL come from the germline V gene. The CDR3 covers 18 residues. V shed 1 base, J shed 1 base, and the junction held 7 bases outside the gene matches. CDR3 in DNA: TGCGCCAGCAGCCAAGCGGGACTAGCGGGCTTTAGCCAAGAGACCCAGTACTTC. Residues: CASSQAGLAGFSQETQYF.

This clone was seen only a few times. The V and J genes are TRBV28 and TRBJ2-7; 11 bases agree with TRBD1. After removal of 5 bases from V and 7 bases from J, the junction contained 10 bases not matched to a gene. The CDR3 contains 15 residues. Germline values: CDR1 MDHEN, CDR2 SYDVKM. The CDR3: CASSMPGQGGREQYF. The CDR3 DNA is TGTGCCAGCAGTATGCCGGGACAGGGGGGAAGGGAGCAGTACTTC.

The chain employs TRBV9 and TRBJ2-7, with D perhaps given as TRBD1 or TRBD2 (5 bases each). Germline CDR1 is SGDLS and CDR2 is YYNGEE. The V end was cut by 4 bases, the J end by 3 bases, with 11 bases between. This CDR3 spans 13 amino acids. The CDR3 here is CASSPGRIYEQYF. The DNA of the CDR3 is TGTGCCAGCAGCCCGGGACGGATCTACGAGCAGTACTTC.

This sequence joins TRBV19 and TRBJ2-3, with 12 bases identical to TRBD2. Germline V gene sequence: CDR1 LNHDA, CDR2 SQIVND (reference sequence). V lost 3 bases and J lost 0; bases outside the gene matches: 10. CDR3 length: 19 residues. The CDR3 here is CASSMGTSGYGTSTDTQYF. The CDR3 DNA sequence: TGTGCCAGTAGTATGGGGACTAGCGGGTATGGGACTAGCACAGATACGCAGTATTTT.

The table lists this clone with a few counts. V is TRBV4-2 and J is TRBJ2-7; either TRBD1 or TRBD2 may fit D (6 bases each). In germline, CDR1 is LGHNA, CDR2 YNFKEQ. V dropped 0 bases and J dropped 6 bases, with 9 bases sitting between them. The CDR3 totals 13 residues. As DNA, the CDR3 is TGTGCCAGCAGCCAAGAAGAGGGGGGCGAGCAGTACTTC. It is translated as CASSQEEGGEQYF.

The genes are TRBV10-3 and TRBJ1-6; TRBD1 aligns across 9 bases. CDR3 length equals 14 residues. Germline V lookup: CDR1 ENHRY, CDR2 SYGVKD. Losses at the gene ends were 8 bases for V and 6 bases for J; bases not matched to a gene: 5. The CDR3 coding sequence is TGTGCCATCTCCGCGGGACAGGGTAATTCACCCCTCCACTTT. This sequence encodes CAISAGQGNSPLHF.

This clone is classed as medium-sized (0.01 to 0.1%). This sequence joins TRBV2 and TRBJ1-2; D is uncertain. The CDR3 totals 13 residues. Per germline, CDR1 SNHLY and CDR2 FYNNEI. V lost 8 bases to trimming and J lost 0 bases, with 10 bases between them. The CDR3 loop reads CASPTDSNYGYTF. CDR3 DNA: TGTGCCAGCCCGACGGATTCTAACTATGGCTACACCTTC. The variable domain in full, with the rest retrieved from reference TRBV2 and TRBJ1-2, is EPEVTQTPSHQVTQMGQEVILRCVPISNHLYFYWYRQILGQKVEFLVSFYNNEISEKSEIFDDQFSVERPDGSNFTLKIRSTKLEDSAMYFCASPTDSNYGYTFGSGTRLTVV.

V gene TRBV2 combines with J gene TRBJ2-7, with 9 bases matching TRBD1. Losses at the gene ends were 7 bases for V and 2 bases for J; bases not matched to a gene: 3. Per the germline V gene, CDR1 is SNHLY and CDR2 is FYNNEI. This CDR3 has 13 residues. CDR3 DNA sequence: TGTGCCAGCACCGGGACAGGGACCTACGAGCAGTACTTC. Protein product: CASTGTGTYEQYF.

The V and J genes are TRBV5-1 and TRBJ2-5; 7 nucleotides line up with TRBD1. Trimming took 0 bases from V and 2 from J; bases not matched to a gene: 4. Germline-derived CDR1 and CDR2 are SGHRS and YFSETQ. This CDR3 has 15 residues. This CDR3 reads CASSLGPGQQETQYF. CDR3 DNA sequence: TGCGCCAGCAGCTTGGGGCCGGGACAGCAAGAGACCCAGTACTTC.

V and J are TRBV5-4 and TRBJ1-2, with D perhaps matching TRBD1 (6 bases). The CDR3 length is 14 residues. Germline loops: CDR1 SGHNT, CDR2 YYREEE (reference sequence). The V gene lost 1 base and the J gene lost 6 bases, with 13 bases spanning the gap. CDR3 in amino acids: CASSLMTGWDGYTF. The CDR3 DNA reads as TGTGCCAGCAGCTTGATGACAGGCTGGGATGGCTACACCTTC.

The chain couples TRBV9 to TRBJ1-1; possible D gene TRBD1, 6 bases. The CDR3 has 14 residues. Germline V gives CDR1 SGDLS, CDR2 YYNGEE. V shed 2 bases and J shed 3 bases, with 11 bases lying between them. In nucleotides, the CDR3 is TGTGCCAGCAGCGTCACAGGGCTCGACACTGAAGCTTTCTTT. As protein: CASSVTGLDTEAFF.

The rearrangement uses TRBV4-1 and TRBJ2-2, with unresolved D. The V end lost 2 bases, the J end lost 0 bases, and 13 bases lay between the germline ends. CDR1 MGHRA and CDR2 YSYEKL come from the germline V gene. This CDR3 comprises 17 residues. CDR3 loop: CASSQLGGLTNTGELFF. Here the CDR3 DNA reads TGCGCCAGCAGCCAACTTGGTGGTTTGACGAACACCGGGGAGCTGTTTTTT.

V is TRBV5-1 and J is TRBJ1-1; D might be TRBD1 (5 bases). The CDR3 is 14 amino acids. Trimming stripped 2 bases from V and 3 bases from J, with 11 bases between. Per germline, CDR1 SGHRS and CDR2 YFSETQ. The CDR3, as DNA: TGCGCCAGCAGCTTAATAGGGGAGGACACTGAAGCTTTCTTT. It yields the protein CASSLIGEDTEAFF.

This clone was counted only a few times. The chain is built from TRBV30 and TRBJ1-1; D possibly corresponds to TRBD1 (5 bases). Germline V gene data show CDR1 as GTSNPN and CDR2 as SVGIG (reference sequence). The CDR3 is 12 residues long. V lost 1 base to trimming and J lost 5 bases, with 8 bases between them. The CDR3 loop is CAWSEGVTEAFF. The CDR3 DNA reads as TGTGCCTGGAGTGAAGGGGTTACTGAAGCTTTCTTT. Complete variable domain (other parts from reference TRBV30 and TRBJ1-1): SQTIHQWPATLVQPVGSPLSLECTVEGTSNPNLYWYRQAAGRGLQLLFYSVGIGQISSEVPQNLSASRPQDRQFILSSKKLLLSDSGFYLCAWSEGVTEAFFGQGTRLTVV.

The genes are TRBV10-2 and TRBJ2-1; D is uncertain. The CDR3 is made up of 11 amino acids. In germline, CDR1 is WSHSY, CDR2 SAAADI. V was trimmed by 6 bases and J by 6 bases, leaving 6 bases between them. The DNA of the CDR3 is TGCGCCAGCAGGACATTCAATGAGCAGTTCTTC. Translated, it gives CASRTFNEQFF.

The chain is built from TRBV28 and TRBJ1-3; 8 bases line up with TRBD1. CDR1 and CDR2 (germline): MDHEN, SYDVKM. The length of the CDR3 is 16 residues. J was trimmed by 0 bases and V by 6 bases; bases with no gene match: 7. CDR3 in DNA: TGTGCCAGCAGAGGACAGGGCCTGAGCTCTGGAAACACCATATATTTT. Translating gives CASRGQGLSSGNTIYF. Combining the CDR3 with reference TRBV28 and TRBJ1-3 gives the whole variable domain DVKVTQSSRYLVKRTGEKVFLECVQDMDHENMFWYRQDPGLGLRLIYFSYDVKMKEKGDIPEGYSVSREKKERFSLILESASTNQTSMYLCASRGQGLSSGNTIYFGEGSWLTVV.

The chain joins TRBV7-3 to TRBJ2-3; D possibly corresponds to TRBD2 (7 bases). V was shortened by 2 bases and J by 2 bases, with 8 bases between the two germline ends. CDR3 length equals 14 residues. Per the germline V gene, CDR1 is SGHTA and CDR2 is FQGTGA. CDR3 bases: TGTGCCAGCAGCTTAGCGGGGGCCACAGATACGCAGTATTTT. Its translation: CASSLAGATDTQYF.

This clone was detected a few times. The chain carries TRBV9 and TRBJ1-3; D is possibly TRBD1 (5 bases). Looked up from germline, CDR1 is SGDLS and CDR2 is YYNGEE. This CDR3 region has 15 residues. Between the trimmed V and J ends, which lost 4 bases and 4 bases, there was a span of 15 bases. CDR3 sequence (DNA): TGTGCCAGCAGCCTGGGAGGGGATGCCGGAAACACCATATATTTT. Translated, it gives CASSLGGDAGNTIYF.

The rearrangement joins TRBV9 to TRBJ2-5; no clear D. CDR1 and CDR2 (germline): SGDLS, YYNGEE. The V and J ends lost 0 bases and 7 bases respectively, with 10 bases between them. The CDR3 totals 13 residues. The CDR3 bases are TGTGCCAGCAGCGTAGGCCGGTCCGGGACCCAGTACTTC. As protein: CASSVGRSGTQYF.

The CDR3 loop is CAWSENGRAQAFF. In DNA form, the CDR3 reads TGTGCCTGGAGTGAGAATGGGCGGGCGCAAGCTTTCTTT. The chain is built from TRBV30 and TRBJ1-1; no definite D call. Trimming left V 1 base short and J 9 bases short, with 15 bases between. Germline CDR1 and CDR2: GTSNPN and SVGIG (reference sequence). The CDR3 is 13 residues long.

This chain connects TRBV19 to TRBJ1-5; a weak D match, TRBD1 (5 bases). The CDR3 has 14 amino acids. In germline, CDR1 is LNHDA, CDR2 SQIVND (reference sequence). Trimming shortened V by 3 bases and J by 5 bases, and 11 bases separated the two germline ends. The CDR3 DNA is TGTGCCAGTAGTATGTGGGGGGGAGATCAGCCCCAGCATTTT. Encoded protein: CASSMWGGDQPQHF.

The chain carries TRBV6-5 and TRBJ1-1; 7 positions match TRBD1. Germline values: CDR1 MNHEY, CDR2 SVGAGI. V was clipped by 5 bases and J by 7 bases; unmatched bases: 7. This CDR3 region has 13 residues. CDR3 DNA: TGTGCCAGCAGTGTGACAGGGCCCCTTGAAGCTTTCTTT. Its translation: CASSVTGPLEAFF.

The V and J genes are TRBV4-1 and TRBJ2-7; TRBD2 agrees at 8 bases. V was pared by 3 bases and J by 2 bases, with 6 bases of the junction left unmatched. The CDR3 is 15 residues long. CDR1 MGHRA and CDR2 YSYEKL come from the germline V gene. The CDR3 region is CASSHSSGGPYEQYF. CDR3 coding DNA: TGCGCCAGCAGCCACTCAAGCGGGGGCCCCTACGAGCAGTACTTC.